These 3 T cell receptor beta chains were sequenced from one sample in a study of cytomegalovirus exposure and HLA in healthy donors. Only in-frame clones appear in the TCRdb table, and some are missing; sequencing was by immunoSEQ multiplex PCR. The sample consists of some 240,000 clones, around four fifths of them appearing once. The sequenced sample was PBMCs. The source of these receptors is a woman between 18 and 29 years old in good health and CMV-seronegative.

The CDR3 region is CASSTAGGQPQHF. Written as DNA, the CDR3 is TGTGCCAGCAGCACAGCTGGGGGACAGCCCCAGCATTTT. J is TRBJ1-5 and V is TRBV27, with a weak D call TRBD1 (5 bases). This CDR3 has 13 residues. Germline values: CDR1 MNHEY, CDR2 SMNVEV (reference sequence). Trimming stripped 6 bases from V and 7 bases from J, with 13 bases between.

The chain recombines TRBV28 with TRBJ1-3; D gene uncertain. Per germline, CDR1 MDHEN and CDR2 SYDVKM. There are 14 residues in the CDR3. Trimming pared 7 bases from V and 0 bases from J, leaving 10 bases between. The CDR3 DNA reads TGTGCCAGCATGCAGTGGGGCTCTGGAAACACCATATATTTT. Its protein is CASMQWGSGNTIYF. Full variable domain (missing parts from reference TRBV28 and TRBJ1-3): DVKVTQSSRYLVKRTGEKVFLECVQDMDHENMFWYRQDPGLGLRLIYFSYDVKMKEKGDIPEGYSVSREKKERFSLILESASTNQTSMYLCASMQWGSGNTIYFGEGSWLTVV.

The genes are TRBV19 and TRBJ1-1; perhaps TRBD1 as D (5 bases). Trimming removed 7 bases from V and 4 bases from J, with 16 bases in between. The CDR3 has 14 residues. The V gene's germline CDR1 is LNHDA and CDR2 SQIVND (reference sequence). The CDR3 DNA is TGTGCCAGTACTATGACAGCCGGGGGCACTGAAGCTTTCTTT. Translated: CASTMTAGGTEAFF.